Detailed here is one TCR beta chain. What it recognizes is unknown. In the same sample, other DNA sequences code for this CDR3. Looked up from germline, CDR1 is SGDLS and CDR2 is YYNGEE. This CDR3 region has 13 residues. V was clipped by 1 base and J by 1 base, with 2 bases between them. Generated by immunoSEQ multiplex PCR, the TCRdb table keeps only in-frame clones and is missing some. The sample shows around 60,000 clones, 95% to 97% of them seen only once. The sample comes from a study of cytomegalovirus exposure and HLA in healthy donors. Overall study context: The 130 or so validation repertoires, a later analysis reported, used the same platform as the 550 to 700 repertoires from the first cohort. General observations from the study: The authors enumerated over 150 TCR beta chains as linked to cytomegalovirus. Diagnosis of cytomegalovirus status made by the classifier reportedly showed high specificity and sensitivity. Most sequenced TCRs were rare (though some public TCRs occurred in many donors).

V usage is TRBV9 and J usage is TRBJ2-2, with D uncertain. The specimen sequenced was PBMCs. This TCR came from a woman under 30 in good health and CMV-seronegative. The DNA of the CDR3 is TGTGCCAGCAGCGTACAGAACACCGGGGAGCTGTTTTTT. This codes for CASSVQNTGELFF. The full variable domain, its missing parts supplied by reference TRBV9 and TRBJ2-2, is DSGVTQTPKHLITATGQRVTLRCSPRSGDLSVYWYQQSLDQGLQFLIQYYNGEERAKGNILERFSAQQFPDLHSELNLSSLELGDSALYFCASSVQNTGELFFGEGSRLTVL.